This TCR beta chain was found in a study of CD8 T cells in Susac syndrome. Losses at the gene ends were 3 bases for V and 5 bases for J; bases not matched to a gene: 15. The CDR3 runs 17 residues. CDR1 and CDR2 (germline): DFQATT, SNEGSKA (reference sequence). Reverse transcription used about 0.45 to 1 ug RNA and random hexamers. Amplification of TCR beta CDR3 used immunoSEQ multiplex PCR across 54 Vbeta and 13 Jbeta. Each CDR3 protein is one row after TCRdb ran MiXCR on the immunoSEQ multiplex PCR reads. This table has under 300,000 distinct CDR3 sequences, less than 96% appearing once. The sequenced sample consisted of CD4+ T cells from PBMCs. V usage is TRBV20-1 and J usage is TRBJ2-1; 8 positions agree with TRBD2. This sequence originates from a human donor with Susac syndrome. The CDR3 loop is CSASVPRGGRRNNEQFF. In DNA form, the CDR3 reads TGCAGTGCTAGTGTTCCGAGAGGCGGGAGGCGAAACAATGAGCAGTTCTTC.